This T cell receptor beta chain was recorded in a study of cytomegalovirus exposure and HLA in healthy donors. Across the study: Out of roughly 200 million T cells, an earlier analysis found around 110 million unique TCR beta sequences in total. Whole-study findings and limits: Indistinguishable V segments, including TRBV6-2 and TRBV6-3, were excluded.

A word on this clone: What it binds is unknown.

The study ran its PCR with 60 Vbeta and 13 Jbeta primers. Clones were read by immunoSEQ multiplex PCR, and TCRdb kept only the in-frame ones, dropping some. The sample lists roughly 80,000 clones; approximately 88% were seen once. Germline values: CDR1 MNHEY, CDR2 SVGAGI. V lost 5 bases and J lost 4, with 11 bases in between. This CDR3 is built from 13 residues. V and J are TRBV6-5 and TRBJ1-2; D is perhaps TRBD1 (6 bases). This TCR was sampled from a woman aged 45-59 years in good health and CMV-seronegative. Sequencing was carried out using PBMCs. The CDR3 sequence is CASSGGDIYGYTF. In nucleotides, the CDR3 is TGTGCCAGCAGTGGGGGGGACATCTATGGCTACACCTTC.